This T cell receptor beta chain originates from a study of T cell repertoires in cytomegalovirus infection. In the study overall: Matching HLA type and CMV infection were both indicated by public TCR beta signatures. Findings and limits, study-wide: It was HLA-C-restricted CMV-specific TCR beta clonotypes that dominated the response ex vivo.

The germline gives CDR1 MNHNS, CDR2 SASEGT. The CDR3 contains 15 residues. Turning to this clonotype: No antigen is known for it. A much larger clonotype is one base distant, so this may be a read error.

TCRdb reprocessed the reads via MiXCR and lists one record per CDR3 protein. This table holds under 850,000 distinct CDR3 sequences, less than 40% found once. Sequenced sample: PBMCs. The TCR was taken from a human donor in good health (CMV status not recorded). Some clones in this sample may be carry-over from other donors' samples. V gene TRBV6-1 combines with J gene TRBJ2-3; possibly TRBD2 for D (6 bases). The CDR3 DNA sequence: TGTGCCAGCAGTGATCGGCTAGCGTTCTCAGATACGCCGTATTTT. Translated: CASSDRLAFSDTPYF.